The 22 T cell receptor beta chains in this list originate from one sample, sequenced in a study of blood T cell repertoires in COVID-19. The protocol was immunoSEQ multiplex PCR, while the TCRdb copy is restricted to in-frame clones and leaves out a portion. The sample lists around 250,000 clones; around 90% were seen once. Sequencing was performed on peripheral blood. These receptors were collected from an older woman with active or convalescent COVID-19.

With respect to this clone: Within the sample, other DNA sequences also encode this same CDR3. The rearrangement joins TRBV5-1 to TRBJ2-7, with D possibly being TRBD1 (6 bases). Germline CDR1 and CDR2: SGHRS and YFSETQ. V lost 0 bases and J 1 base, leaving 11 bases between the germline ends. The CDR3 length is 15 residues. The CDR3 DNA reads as TGCGCCAGCAGCTTGGGTACAGGGCTTTCCTACGAGCAGTACTTC. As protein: CASSLGTGLSYEQYF.

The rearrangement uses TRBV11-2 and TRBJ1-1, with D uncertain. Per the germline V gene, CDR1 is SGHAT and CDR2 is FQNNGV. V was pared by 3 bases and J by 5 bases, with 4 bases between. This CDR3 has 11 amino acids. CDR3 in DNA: TGTGCCAGCAGCTTCGGGACTGAAGCTTTCTTT. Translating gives CASSFGTEAFF.

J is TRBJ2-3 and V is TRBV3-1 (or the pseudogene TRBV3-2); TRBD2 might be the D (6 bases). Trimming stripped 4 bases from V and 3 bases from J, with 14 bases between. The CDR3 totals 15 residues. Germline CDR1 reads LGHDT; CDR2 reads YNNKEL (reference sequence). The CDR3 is CASSRRGPDTDTQYF. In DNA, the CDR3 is TGTGCCAGCAGCCGGAGGGGACCGGATACAGATACGCAGTATTTT.

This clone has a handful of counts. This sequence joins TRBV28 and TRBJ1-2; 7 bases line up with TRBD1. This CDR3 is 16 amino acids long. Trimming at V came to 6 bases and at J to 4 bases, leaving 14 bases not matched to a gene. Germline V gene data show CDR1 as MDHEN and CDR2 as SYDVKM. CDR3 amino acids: CASSLVGQAISYGYTF. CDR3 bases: TGTGCCAGCAGCCTTGTAGGACAGGCGATCTCCTATGGCTACACCTTC.

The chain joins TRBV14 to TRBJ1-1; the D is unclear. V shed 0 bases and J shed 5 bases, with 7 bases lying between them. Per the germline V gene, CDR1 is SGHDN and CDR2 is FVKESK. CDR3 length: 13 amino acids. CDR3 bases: TGTGCCAGCAGCCAAGAGTCCCGTACTGAAGCTTTCTTT. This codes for CASSQESRTEAFF.

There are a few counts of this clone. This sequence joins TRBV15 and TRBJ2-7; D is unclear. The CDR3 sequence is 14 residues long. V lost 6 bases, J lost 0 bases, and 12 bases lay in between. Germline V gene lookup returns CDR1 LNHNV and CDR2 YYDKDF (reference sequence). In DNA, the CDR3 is TGTGCCACCAGAGAGGATCGGAGCTCCTACGAGCAGTACTTC. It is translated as CATREDRSSYEQYF.

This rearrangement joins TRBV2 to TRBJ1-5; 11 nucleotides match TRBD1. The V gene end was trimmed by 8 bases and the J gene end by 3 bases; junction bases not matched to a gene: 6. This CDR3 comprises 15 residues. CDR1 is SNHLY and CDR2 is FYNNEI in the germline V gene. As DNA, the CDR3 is TGTGCCAGCGGTGGGGGACAGGGGGACAATCAGCCCCAGCATTTT. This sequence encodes CASGGGQGDNQPQHF.

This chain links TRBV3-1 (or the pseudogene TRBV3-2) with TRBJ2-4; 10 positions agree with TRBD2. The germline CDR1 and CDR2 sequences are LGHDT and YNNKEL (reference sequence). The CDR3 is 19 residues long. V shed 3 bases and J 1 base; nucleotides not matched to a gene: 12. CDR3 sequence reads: CASSHPTSGVTRAKNIQYF. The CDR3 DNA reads TGTGCCAGCAGCCACCCTACTAGCGGGGTTACGAGGGCCAAAAACATTCAGTACTTC.

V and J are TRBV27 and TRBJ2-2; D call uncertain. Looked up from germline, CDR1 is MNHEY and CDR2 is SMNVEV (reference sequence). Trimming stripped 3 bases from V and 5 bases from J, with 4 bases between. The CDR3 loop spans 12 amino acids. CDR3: CASSLRTGELFF. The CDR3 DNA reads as TGTGCCAGCAGTTTGCGGACCGGGGAGCTGTTTTTT.

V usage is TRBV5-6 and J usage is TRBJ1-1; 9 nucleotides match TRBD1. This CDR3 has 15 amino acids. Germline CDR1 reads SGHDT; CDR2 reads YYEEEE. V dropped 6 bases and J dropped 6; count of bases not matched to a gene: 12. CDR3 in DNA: TGTGCCAGCACCACCGTAGGACAGGGGTTGGCTGAAGCTTTCTTT. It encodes CASTTVGQGLAEAFF.

Written as DNA, the CDR3 is TGTGCCAGCAGCTTGCACGGGGGGCTGATTAATTCACCCCTCCACTTT. This encodes CASSLHGGLINSPLHF. V gene TRBV5-4 combines with J gene TRBJ1-6, with D maybe TRBD1 (6 bases). The V gene lost 1 base and the J gene lost 6 bases, with 14 bases spanning the gap. The CDR3 consists of 16 residues. CDR1 and CDR2 (germline): SGHNT, YYREEE (reference sequence).

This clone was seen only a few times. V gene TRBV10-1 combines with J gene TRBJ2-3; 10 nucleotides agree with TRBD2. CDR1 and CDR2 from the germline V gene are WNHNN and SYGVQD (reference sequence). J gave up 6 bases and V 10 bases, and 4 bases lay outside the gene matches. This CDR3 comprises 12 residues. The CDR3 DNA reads TGCGCCACCGGACTAGCGGCGGATACGCAGTATTTT. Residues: CATGLAADTQYF.

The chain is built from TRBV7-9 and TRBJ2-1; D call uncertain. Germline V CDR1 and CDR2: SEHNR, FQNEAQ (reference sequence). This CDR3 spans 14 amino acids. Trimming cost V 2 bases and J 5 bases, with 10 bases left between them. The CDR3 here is CASSLSQYDNEQFF. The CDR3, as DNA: TGTGCCAGCAGCTTATCCCAGTACGACAATGAGCAGTTCTTC.

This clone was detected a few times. CDR3: CASSTRDRLFGGYTF. The DNA of the CDR3 is TGTGCCAGCAGTACTAGGGACAGGTTGTTTGGTGGCTACACCTTC. The rearrangement links TRBV6-5 to TRBJ1-2, with TRBD1 matching over 8 bases. J lost 7 bases, V lost 5 bases, and 12 bases had no gene match. Germline CDR1 reads MNHEY; CDR2 reads SVGAGI. The CDR3 spans 15 residues.

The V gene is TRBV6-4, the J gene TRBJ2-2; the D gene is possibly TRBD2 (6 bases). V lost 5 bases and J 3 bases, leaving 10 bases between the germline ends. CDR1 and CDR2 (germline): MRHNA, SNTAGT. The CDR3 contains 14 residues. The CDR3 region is CASSWGDDTGELFF. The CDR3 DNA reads TGTGCCAGCAGTTGGGGGGACGACACCGGGGAGCTGTTTTTT.

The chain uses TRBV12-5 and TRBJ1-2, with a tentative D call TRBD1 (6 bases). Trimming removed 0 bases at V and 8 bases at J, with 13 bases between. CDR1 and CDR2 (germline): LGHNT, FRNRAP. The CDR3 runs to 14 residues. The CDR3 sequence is CASGLVLAGEGYTF. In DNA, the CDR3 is TGTGCTAGTGGTTTGGTATTGGCAGGGGAAGGCTACACCTTC.

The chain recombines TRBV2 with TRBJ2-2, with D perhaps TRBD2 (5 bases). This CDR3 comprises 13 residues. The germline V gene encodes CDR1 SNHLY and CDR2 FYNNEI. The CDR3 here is CASRVRADGELFF. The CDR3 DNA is TGTGCGTCGCGGGTAAGGGCGGACGGGGAGCTGTTTTTT.

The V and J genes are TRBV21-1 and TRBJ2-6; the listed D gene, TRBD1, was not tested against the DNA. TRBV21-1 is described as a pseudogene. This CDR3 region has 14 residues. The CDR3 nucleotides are TGTGCCAGCAGCCCCAGCTCTGGGGCCAACGTCCTGACTTTC. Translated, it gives CASSPSSGANVLTF.

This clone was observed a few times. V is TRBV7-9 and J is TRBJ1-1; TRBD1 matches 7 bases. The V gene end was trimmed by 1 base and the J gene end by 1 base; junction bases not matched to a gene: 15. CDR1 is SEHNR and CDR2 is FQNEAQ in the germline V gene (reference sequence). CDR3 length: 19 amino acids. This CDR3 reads CASSLGVRGEGGQNTEAFF. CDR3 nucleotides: TGTGCCAGCAGCTTAGGAGTGAGGGGGGAAGGGGGCCAGAACACTGAAGCTTTCTTT.

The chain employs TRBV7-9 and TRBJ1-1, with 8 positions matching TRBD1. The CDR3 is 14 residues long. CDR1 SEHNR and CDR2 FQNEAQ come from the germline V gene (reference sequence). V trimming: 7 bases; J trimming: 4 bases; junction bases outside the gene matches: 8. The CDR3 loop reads CASTVQGASTEAFF. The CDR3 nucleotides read TGTGCCAGCACCGTTCAGGGGGCGAGCACTGAAGCTTTCTTT. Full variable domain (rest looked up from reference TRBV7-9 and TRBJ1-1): DTGVSQNPRHKITKRGQNVTFRCDPISEHNRLYWYRQTLGQGPEFLTYFQNEAQLEKSRLLSDRFSAERPKGSFSTLEIQRTEQGDSAMYLCASTVQGASTEAFFGQGTRLTVV.

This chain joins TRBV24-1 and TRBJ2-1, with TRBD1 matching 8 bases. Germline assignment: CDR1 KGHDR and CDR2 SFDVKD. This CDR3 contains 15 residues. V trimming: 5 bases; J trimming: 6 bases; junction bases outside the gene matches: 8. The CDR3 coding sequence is TGTGCCACCAGTGCGGACAGGGAAGCCTTCAATGAGCAGTTCTTC. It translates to CATSADREAFNEQFF.

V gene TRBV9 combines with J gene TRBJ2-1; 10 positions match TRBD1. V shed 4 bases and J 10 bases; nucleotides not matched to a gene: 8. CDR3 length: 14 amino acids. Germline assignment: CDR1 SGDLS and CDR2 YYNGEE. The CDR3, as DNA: TGTGCCAGCAGCAGCCGGGACAGGGGAAGAGAGCAGTTCTTC. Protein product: CASSSRDRGREQFF.